These 10 T cell receptor beta chains came from one sample sequenced in a study of blood T cells in healthy people across ages. The authors ran a second PCR of 7 to 11 cycles using a sample-barcoded 5' primer and a J-beta primer mix. TCRdb itself ran the 5' RACE reads through MiXCR, one entry per CDR3 protein. The data hold approximately 850,000 distinct CDR3 sequences, with approximately 48% observed a single time. Sample: blood. The receptors derive from a man between 60 and 75 years old in good health.

The genes are TRBV20-1 and TRBJ1-2; D is possibly TRBD1 (5 bases). Germline-derived CDR1 and CDR2 are DFQATT and SNEGSKA (reference sequence). V was shortened by 1 base and J by 9 bases, with 15 bases between the two germline ends. This CDR3 is built from 13 residues. CDR3 loop: CSARGGVSRRYTF. The DNA for the CDR3 is TGCAGTGCTAGAGGAGGGGTTTCCCGCCGCTACACCTTC.

This clonotype has just a few counts. This chain links TRBV14 with TRBJ2-5; D gene unclear. Between the trimmed V and J ends, which lost 4 bases and 5 bases, there was a span of 17 bases. The CDR3 covers 15 residues. The V gene's germline CDR1 is SGHDN and CDR2 FVKESK. Written as DNA, the CDR3 is TGTGCCAGCAGCCCAACGGTCTCTCACACGGAGACCCAGTACTTC. It encodes CASSPTVSHTETQYF.

The chain uses TRBV10-3 and TRBJ2-1; 9 bases agree with TRBD1. With V trimmed by 5 bases and J by 9 bases, 5 bases remained unmatched. Germline V gene lookup returns CDR1 ENHRY and CDR2 SYGVKD. The CDR3 spans 13 residues. CDR3 bases: TGTGCCATCAGTCGGGACAGGGTTATTGAGCAGTTCTTC. As protein: CAISRDRVIEQFF.

The chain recombines TRBV5-1 with TRBJ1-2; D is unclear. The V end was cut by 4 bases, the J end by 4 bases, with 14 bases between. The germline CDR1 and CDR2 sequences are SGHRS and YFSETQ. The CDR3 consists of 14 residues. The CDR3: CASSIEKDLYGYTF. In DNA form, the CDR3 reads TGCGCCAGCAGCATCGAGAAGGACCTCTATGGCTACACCTTC. The whole variable domain, remainder taken from reference TRBV5-1 and TRBJ1-2, is KAGVTQTPRYLIKTRGQQVTLSCSPISGHRSVSWYQQTPGQGLQFLFEYFSETQRNKGNFPGRFSGRQFSNSRSEMNVSTLELGDSALYLCASSIEKDLYGYTFGSGTRLTVV.

With respect to this clonotype: A much larger clone lies one base from this, so it may be a read error. The chain recombines TRBV6-5 with TRBJ1-1; tentative D call: TRBD1 (5 bases). The CDR3 is 12 amino acids. V shed 7 bases and J shed 3 bases, with 9 bases lying between them. The V gene's germline CDR1 is MNHEY and CDR2 SVGAGI. CDR3 sequence reads: CASMGRDTEAFF. The CDR3 nucleotides read TGTGCCAGCATGGGACGAGACACTGAAGCTTTCTTT.

V is TRBV15 and J is TRBJ2-3; D remains ambiguous. The V end lost 0 bases, the J end lost 7 bases, and 14 bases lay between the germline ends. The CDR3 spans 15 residues. Germline V lookup: CDR1 LNHNV, CDR2 YYDKDF (reference sequence). The CDR3 region has the DNA TGTGCCACCAGCAGAGATCGCCCCAAAGAGAATACGCAGTATTTT. Translated: CATSRDRPKENTQYF.

The rearrangement links TRBV15 to TRBJ2-1; TRBD2 matches at 9 bases. The CDR3 runs to 16 residues. Trimming took 0 bases from V and 4 from J; bases not matched to a gene: 4. Germline V gene data show CDR1 as LNHNV and CDR2 as YYDKDF (reference sequence). Here the CDR3 reads CATSRDGAGGYNEQFF. The CDR3 DNA reads as TGTGCCACCAGCAGAGATGGGGCGGGGGGGTACAATGAGCAGTTCTTC.

The V gene is TRBV7-2, the J gene TRBJ1-2; no definite D call. Germline values: CDR1 SGHTA, CDR2 FQGNSA. This CDR3 spans 13 amino acids. Trimming stripped 5 bases from V and 1 base from J, with 8 bases between. The CDR3 DNA follows: TGTGCCAGCAGCCGGGGTCTTAACTATGGCTACACCTTC. Amino acid sequence: CASSRGLNYGYTF.

The chain uses TRBV19 and TRBJ1-1; 9 bases agree with TRBD1. CDR3 length: 16 amino acids. From germline, CDR1 is LNHDA and CDR2 SQIVND (reference sequence). The ends lost 5 bases at V and 0 bases at J; junction bases unmatched: 7. In nucleotides, the CDR3 is TGTGCCAGTAGTTTAGGGACAGGGTTACTGAACACTGAAGCTTTCTTT. It codes for CASSLGTGLLNTEAFF.

The V call is TRBV7-3, the J call TRBJ2-1; 8 bases align to TRBD1. The V gene's germline CDR1 is SGHTA and CDR2 FQGTGA. The CDR3 contains 13 residues. V lost 5 bases, J lost 7 bases, and 4 bases stayed unmatched. The CDR3 spells CASSQDRVNEQFF. The DNA of the CDR3 is TGTGCCAGCAGCCAGGACAGGGTGAATGAGCAGTTCTTC. The full variable domain, its missing parts supplied by reference TRBV7-3 and TRBJ2-1, is GAGVSQTPSNKVTEKGKYVELRCDPISGHTALYWYRQSLGQGPEFLIYFQGTGAADDSGLPNDRFFAVRPEGSVSTLKIQRTERGDSAVYLCASSQDRVNEQFFGPGTRLTVL.